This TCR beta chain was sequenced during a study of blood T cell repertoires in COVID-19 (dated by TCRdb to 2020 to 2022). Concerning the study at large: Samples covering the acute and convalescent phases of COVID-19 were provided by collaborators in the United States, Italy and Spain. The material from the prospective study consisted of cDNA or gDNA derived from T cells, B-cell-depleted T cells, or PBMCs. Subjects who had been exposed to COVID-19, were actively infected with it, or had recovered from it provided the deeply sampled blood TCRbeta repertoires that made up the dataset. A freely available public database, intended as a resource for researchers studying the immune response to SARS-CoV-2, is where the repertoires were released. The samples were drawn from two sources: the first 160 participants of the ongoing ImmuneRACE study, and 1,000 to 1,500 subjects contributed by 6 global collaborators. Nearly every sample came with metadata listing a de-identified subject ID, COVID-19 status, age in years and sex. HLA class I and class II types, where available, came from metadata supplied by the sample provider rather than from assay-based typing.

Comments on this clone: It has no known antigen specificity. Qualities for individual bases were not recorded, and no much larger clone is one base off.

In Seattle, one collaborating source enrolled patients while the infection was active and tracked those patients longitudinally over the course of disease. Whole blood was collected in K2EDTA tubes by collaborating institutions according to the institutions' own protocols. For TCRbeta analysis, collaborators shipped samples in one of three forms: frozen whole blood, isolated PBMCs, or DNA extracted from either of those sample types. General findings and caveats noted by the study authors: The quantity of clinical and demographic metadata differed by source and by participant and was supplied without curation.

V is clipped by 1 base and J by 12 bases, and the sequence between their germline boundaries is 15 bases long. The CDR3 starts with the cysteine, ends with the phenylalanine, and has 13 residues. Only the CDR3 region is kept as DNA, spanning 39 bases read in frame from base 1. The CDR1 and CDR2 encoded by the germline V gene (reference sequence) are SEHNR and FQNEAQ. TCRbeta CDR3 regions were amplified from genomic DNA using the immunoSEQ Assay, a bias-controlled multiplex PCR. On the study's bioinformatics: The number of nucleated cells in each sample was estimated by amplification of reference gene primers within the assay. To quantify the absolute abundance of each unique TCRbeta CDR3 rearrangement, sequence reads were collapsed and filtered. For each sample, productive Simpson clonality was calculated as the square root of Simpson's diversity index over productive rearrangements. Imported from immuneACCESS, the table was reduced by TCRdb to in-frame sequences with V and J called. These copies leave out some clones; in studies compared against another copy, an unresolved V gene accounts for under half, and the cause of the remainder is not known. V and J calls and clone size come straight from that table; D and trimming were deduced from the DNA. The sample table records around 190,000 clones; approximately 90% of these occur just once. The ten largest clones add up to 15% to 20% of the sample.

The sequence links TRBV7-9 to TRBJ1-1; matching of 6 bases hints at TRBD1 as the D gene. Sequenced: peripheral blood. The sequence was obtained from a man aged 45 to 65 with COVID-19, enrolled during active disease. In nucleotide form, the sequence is TGTGCCAGCAGCTTAGGTGAAGGACAGAAGACTTTCTTT. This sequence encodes CASSLGEGQKTFF. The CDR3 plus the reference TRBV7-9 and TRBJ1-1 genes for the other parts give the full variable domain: DTGVSQNPRHKITKRGQNVTFRCDPISEHNRLYWYRQTLGQGPEFLTYFQNEAQLEKSRLLSDRFSAERPKGSFSTLEIQRTEQGDSAMYLCASSLGEGQKTFFGQGTRLTVV.